The 5 T cell receptor beta chains in this list originate from one sample, sequenced in a study of cytotoxic CD8 clonotypes in ibrutinib-treated CLL. Generated by immunoSEQ multiplex PCR, the TCRdb table keeps only in-frame clones and is missing some. Found here are approximately 300,000 clones, approximately 80% of them singletons; the top ten hold 5% to 7%. The specimen was PBMCs, collected before ibrutinib treatment. Receptors were obtained from a human donor with chronic lymphocytic leukemia.

The chain is built from TRBV10-1 and TRBJ2-7; D remains unclear. Trimming took off 3 bases at V and 1 base at J, with 4 bases between the two ends. The CDR3 runs 12 residues. CDR1 is WNHNN and CDR2 is SYGVQD in the germline V gene (reference sequence). The CDR3 DNA follows: TGCGCCAGCAGTGACCGATCCTACGAGCAGTACTTC. This gives the protein CASSDRSYEQYF.

The chain employs TRBV19 and TRBJ2-5, with D possibly TRBD2 on 6 matching bases. Germline CDR1 and CDR2: LNHDA and SQIVND (reference sequence). The CDR3 covers 14 residues. Trimming shortened V by 6 bases and J by 3 bases, and 14 bases separated the two germline ends. The CDR3 loop reads CASSDYSGEETQYF. CDR3 coding DNA: TGTGCCAGTAGCGATTATAGCGGTGAAGAGACCCAGTACTTC.

This clone came up once. The chain has TRBV4-3 and TRBJ2-7; D gene uncertain. The CDR3 length is 16 residues. Germline V gene data show CDR1 as LGHNA and CDR2 as YSLEER. V dropped 0 bases and J dropped 3 bases, with 15 bases sitting between them. This CDR3 is CASSQERSGVIYEQYF. DNA for the CDR3: TGCGCCAGCAGCCAAGAAAGGTCTGGGGTTATCTACGAGCAGTACTTC.

Regarding this clone: The limits of the CDR3 on the DNA are not certain, so only TCRdb's listed CDR3 is given. The genes are TRBV21-1 and TRBJ1-5; the listed D gene, TRBD1, was not tested against the DNA. TRBV21-1 is classified as a pseudogene. With termini counted, the CDR3 has 19 amino acids. The CDR3 loop is CASSQQYSCRDNSNQPQHF.

The chain links TRBV19 to TRBJ2-3, with 9 nucleotides matching TRBD2. Germline CDR1 is LNHDA and CDR2 is SQIVND (reference sequence). The CDR3 contains 15 residues. With 5 bases clipped from V and 4 bases from J, the junction kept 7 bases outside the gene matches. In DNA form, the CDR3 reads TGTGCCAGTAGTCAAAGCGGGAGGAGGGCAGATACGCAGTATTTT. It specifies CASSQSGRRADTQYF.